Listed here is a single T cell receptor beta chain. This sample is drawn from a study of blood T cell repertoires in COVID-19. In the study overall: PBMCs, B-cell-depleted T cells, or T cells were the source of the cDNA or gDNA that made up the material.

In germline, CDR1 is SGHRS, CDR2 YFSETQ. The CDR3 contains 15 residues. The J segment lost 4 bases and the V segment lost 4 bases, leaving 5 bases of the junction unmatched. The repertoire was sequenced with immunoSEQ multiplex PCR; TCRdb's copy has only in-frame clones and lacks some. Of 25,000 to 30,000 clones in the sample, roughly 90% were seen once. This clonotype originated in a human donor in a cohort sampled during active COVID-19. Sequencing was carried out using peripheral blood. The chain employs TRBV5-1 and TRBJ2-1; 10 bases align to TRBD1. CDR3 DNA sequence: TGCGCCAGCAGCCCGGACAGGGGGGCTTACAATGAGCAGTTCTTC. This sequence encodes CASSPDRGAYNEQFF.